The 18 T cell receptor beta chains below all came from one sample that was sequenced in a study of blood T cell repertoires in COVID-19. Clones were read by immunoSEQ multiplex PCR, and TCRdb kept only the in-frame ones, dropping some. Of approximately 220,000 clones in the sample, about 88% were seen once. Source material: PBMCs or T cells enriched from blood (not recorded which). The receptors come from a woman in her twenties or thirties who had recovered from COVID-19.

J is TRBJ2-3 and V is TRBV11-2; 7 bases match TRBD1. Germline CDR1 and CDR2: SGHAT and FQNNGV. The CDR3 has 14 amino acids. The J segment lost 5 bases and the V segment lost 5 bases, leaving 7 bases of the junction unmatched. CDR3 bases: TGTGCCAGCAGCCGGGACAGTTGGGGAGATACGCAGTATTTT. Translation gives CASSRDSWGDTQYF.

The chain couples TRBV11-2 to TRBJ2-3; TRBD2 aligns across 11 bases. The CDR3 is 16 residues long. Trimming took 0 bases from V and 7 from J; bases not matched to a gene: 6. The V gene's germline CDR1 is SGHAT and CDR2 FQNNGV. The CDR3 is CASSLESSGGAHTQYF. The CDR3 nucleotides are TGTGCCAGCAGCTTAGAGAGTAGCGGGGGGGCACATACGCAGTATTTT.

The table lists this clone with a count of one. The rearrangement joins TRBV18 to TRBJ2-5; D perhaps matches TRBD2 (5 bases). Germline values: CDR1 KGHSH, CDR2 LQKENI. The CDR3 has 13 amino acids. The V gene lost 2 bases and the J gene lost 1 base, with 5 bases spanning the gap. CDR3 amino acids: CASSPEGQETQYF. The CDR3 DNA is TGTGCCAGCTCACCAGAGGGCCAAGAGACCCAGTACTTC.

The CDR3 is CASSLRLRTSGGTGETQYF. As DNA, the CDR3 is TGTGCCAGCAGCCTACGACTCCGGACTAGCGGGGGCACGGGGGAGACCCAGTACTTC. This chain connects TRBV7-3 to TRBJ2-5; 13 bases map to TRBD2. The ends lost 5 bases at V and 5 bases at J; junction bases unmatched: 17. The CDR3 runs to 19 residues. Germline CDR1 and CDR2: SGHTA and FQGTGA.

The CDR3 region has the DNA TGTGCCAGCAGCGTAGAGGCAGGGTCGAACACTGAAGCTTTCTTT. Protein product: CASSVEAGSNTEAFF. The chain is built from TRBV9 and TRBJ1-1; weak D call: TRBD1 (5 bases). Germline V gene sequence: CDR1 SGDLS, CDR2 YYNGEE. This CDR3 has 15 amino acids. V was pared by 0 bases and J by 1 base, with 10 bases between.

The J gene is TRBJ1-6, the V gene TRBV5-6; a possible D gene is TRBD1 (5 bases). The V and J ends lost 4 bases and 8 bases respectively, with 7 bases between them. This CDR3 has 12 amino acids. CDR1 is SGHDT and CDR2 is YYEEEE in the germline V gene. CDR3 sequence (DNA): TGTGCCAGCAGCCGCAGGGATTCACCCCTCCACTTT. Amino acids: CASSRRDSPLHF.

This rearrangement joins TRBV7-9 to TRBJ1-3; D is unresolved. The V gene's germline CDR1 is SEHNR and CDR2 FQNEAQ (reference sequence). The germline V and J ends were trimmed by 0 bases and 0 bases, with 9 bases remaining between them. The CDR3 spans 16 residues. The CDR3 nucleotides read TGTGCCAGCAGCTTAGCGCTGAGCTTCTCTGGAAACACCATATATTTT. This translates into CASSLALSFSGNTIYF.

CDR3 in DNA: TGTGCCAGCGGACTAGCCTACGAGCAGTACTTC. Amino acids: CASGLAYEQYF. The V and J genes are TRBV3-1 (or the pseudogene TRBV3-2) and TRBJ2-7, with TRBD2 matching 7 bases. Trimming at V came to 8 bases and at J to 2 bases, leaving 0 bases not matched to a gene. CDR3 size: 11 residues. CDR1 and CDR2 (germline): LGHDT, YNNKEL (reference sequence).

The chain is built from TRBV7-2 and TRBJ1-6; TRBD1 might be the D (5 bases). V was cut by 0 bases and J by 10 bases, with 10 bases left in between. The germline V gene encodes CDR1 SGHTA and CDR2 FQGNSA. This CDR3 is 14 amino acids long. The CDR3 DNA reads as TGTGCCAGCAGCTTAGCGCGGGGGGGGTCACCCCTCCACTTT. It specifies CASSLARGGSPLHF.

The gene calls are TRBV10-2 and TRBJ1-1; 9 bases are a match to TRBD1. CDR3 size: 15 residues. V gave up 2 bases and J gave up 5 bases; unmatched junction bases: 6. From germline, CDR1 is WSHSY and CDR2 SAAADI. CDR3 sequence: CASSEPRDRDTEAFF. CDR3 DNA sequence: TGCGCCAGCAGTGAGCCCCGGGACAGGGATACTGAAGCTTTCTTT.

V usage is TRBV3-1 (or the pseudogene TRBV3-2) and J usage is TRBJ2-3; possibly TRBD2 for D (7 bases). Germline CDR1 LGHDT, CDR2 YNNKEL (reference sequence). V gave up 2 bases and J gave up 9 bases, with 21 bases separating them. This CDR3 comprises 16 residues. This chain's CDR3 is CASSQLGGGVRGTQYF. Written as DNA, the CDR3 is TGTGCCAGCAGCCAATTGGGCGGGGGCGTTAGGGGCACGCAGTATTTT.

V and J are TRBV30 and TRBJ1-2; no clear D gene. Germline V lookup: CDR1 GTSNPN, CDR2 SVGIG (reference sequence). The CDR3 is made up of 13 amino acids. Deletions cut 0 bases from V and 3 bases from J, with 8 bases between. The CDR3 nucleotides read TGTGCCTGGAGTGTAAGCCTGGACTATGGCTACACCTTC. Residues: CAWSVSLDYGYTF.

The chain carries TRBV4-3 and TRBJ1-4; D gene uncertain. From germline, CDR1 is LGHNA and CDR2 YSLEER. V was shortened by 1 base and J by 8 bases, with 14 bases between the two germline ends. CDR3 length: 15 residues. For the CDR3, the DNA is TGCGCCAGCAGCCAAGTGCATTTTCAAGAGGAAAAACTGTTTTTT. Its translation is CASSQVHFQEEKLFF.

The J gene is TRBJ2-5, the V gene TRBV9; a weak D match, TRBD2 (5 bases). Between the trimmed V and J ends, which lost 0 bases and 1 base, there was a span of 7 bases. From germline, CDR1 is SGDLS and CDR2 YYNGEE. This CDR3 contains 14 residues. The CDR3 protein is CASSVGLFQETQYF. The CDR3 coding sequence is TGTGCCAGCAGCGTAGGACTATTCCAAGAGACCCAGTACTTC.

The CDR3 region has the DNA TGTGCCAGCAGTACCCAGGACAGAACATCGGAGACCCAGTACTTC. Encoded protein: CASSTQDRTSETQYF. This chain connects TRBV6-5 to TRBJ2-5, with D possibly being TRBD1 (6 bases). This CDR3 contains 15 residues. Germline V lookup: CDR1 MNHEY, CDR2 SVGAGI. V lost 5 bases to trimming and J lost 5 bases, with 18 bases between them.

The V and J genes are TRBV4-3 and TRBJ1-1; 9 nucleotides align to TRBD1. Losses at the gene ends were 4 bases for V and 0 bases for J; bases not matched to a gene: 15. This CDR3 region has 19 residues. Germline V gene data show CDR1 as LGHNA and CDR2 as YSLEER. CDR3 protein: CASSLKGQGRGLMNTEAFF. CDR3 nucleotides: TGCGCCAGCAGCCTTAAGGGACAGGGAAGAGGGCTAATGAACACTGAAGCTTTCTTT.

V usage is TRBV12-3 or TRBV12-4 and J usage is TRBJ1-5, with no clear D. V was pared by 3 bases and J by 5 bases, with 5 bases between. The CDR3 is made up of 12 amino acids. CDR3 in amino acids: CASSFSDQPQHF. CDR3 DNA sequence: TGTGCCAGCAGTTTCTCTGATCAGCCCCAGCATTTT.

CDR3: CASSIVEPLGRHGYTF. DNA of the CDR3: TGTGCCAGTAGTATCGTTGAGCCCCTCGGGAGACATGGCTACACCTTC. V usage is TRBV19 and J usage is TRBJ1-2; the D is unclear. Germline CDR1 LNHDA, CDR2 SQIVND (reference sequence). V was cut by 3 bases and J by 6 bases, with 20 bases left in between. The CDR3 extends over 16 amino acids.